A selection of T cell receptor beta chains follows, all from one sample in a study of radiotherapy plus CTLA-4 blockade in lung cancer. Sequencing used immunoSEQ multiplex PCR; TCRdb keeps in-frame clones, though not all of them. The sample contains 90,000 to 130,000 clones, about four fifths of which appear only once. Material: peripheral blood, obtained from a patient treated with radiotherapy plus ipilimumab. These receptors were collected from a human donor with non-small cell lung cancer that progressed on radiotherapy plus ipilimumab. Some clones in this sample may be carry-over from other donors' samples. Each CDR3 is given with its conserved first and last residue. A D gene is named only where the DNA matches it firmly. Clone size is not always given. Where it is, it says once, few, many or a class for expanded clones.

>TRBJ2-7|.|TRBD1|TRBV6-5
CASSAGQGATYEQYF
TGTGCCAGCAGTGCGGGACAGGGGGCAACCTACGAGCAGTACTTC
>TRBJ1-1|few|.|TRBV6-6
CASSWDGNTEAFF
TGTGCCAGCAGTTGGGACGGGAACACTGAAGCTTTCTTT
>TRBJ2-7|.|.|TRBV6-5
CASSRPGRTYEQYF
TGTGCCAGCAGTCGCCCCGGGAGAACCTACGAGCAGTACTTC
>TRBJ2-7|.|.|TRBV6-8
CASKFLAYEQYF
TGTGCCAGCAAATTTCTAGCCTACGAGCAGTACTTC
>TRBJ1-3|.|.|TRBV11-2
CASSGAPGNTIYF
TGTGCCAGCTCAGGGGCGCCTGGAAACACCATATATTTT
>TRBJ2-3|once|.|TRBV2
CASSLLTVTDTQYF
TGTGCCAGCAGTCTTCTGACAGTAACAGATACGCAGTATTTT
>TRBJ1-2|.|.|TRBV11-2
CASSFAGGHYGYTF
TGTGCCAGCAGCTTCGCCGGGGGTCACTATGGCTACACCTTC
>TRBJ1-1|.|.|TRBV4-2
CASSLNLQANTEAFF
TGTGCCAGCAGCTTAAACTTGCAGGCAAACACTGAAGCTTTCTTT
>TRBJ1-6|.|TRBD1|TRBV6-5
CASSYGQGWNSPLHF
TGTGCCAGCAGTTACGGACAGGGCTGGAATTCACCCCTCCACTTT
>TRBJ1-6|once|TRBD1|TRBV9
CASSVGTGGYSPLHF
TGTGCCAGCAGCGTAGGTACAGGGGGCTATTCACCCCTCCACTTT
>TRBJ2-3|.|.|TRBV4-1
CASSQEVALDPMF
TGCGCCAGCAGCCAAGAAGTAGCCCTAGATCCAATGTTT
>TRBJ1-2|.|.|TRBV7-2
CASSLVGRTDNGYTF
TGTGCCAGCAGCTTAGTAGGTCGGACAGATAATGGCTACACCTTC
>TRBJ1-2|.|.|TRBV7-8
CASSLGDGYTF
TGTGCCAGCAGCTTAGGGGATGGCTACACCTTC
>TRBJ2-7|.|.|TRBV4-3
CASSQDWGYEQYF
TGCGCCAGCAGCCAAGACTGGGGGTACGAGCAGTACTTC
>TRBJ2-7|.|.|TRBV9
CASSVGGTGGADYEQYF
TGTGCCAGCAGCGTAGGTGGAACTGGGGGGGCCGACTACGAGCAGTACTTC
>TRBJ1-4|.|TRBD1|TRBV2
CASTPRDSQNEKLFF
TGTGCCAGCACCCCCAGGGACAGCCAAAATGAAAAACTGTTTTTT
>TRBJ2-7|.|.|TRBV19
CASSIAPLEQYF
TGTGCCAGTAGTATAGCCCCGCTCGAGCAGTACTTC
>TRBJ2-3|.|TRBD1|TRBV7-3
CASSSGQGPDTQYF
TGTGCCAGCAGCTCTGGACAGGGCCCAGATACGCAGTATTTT
>TRBJ2-1|.|.|TRBV5-1
CTSSLAEGEQFF
TGCACCAGCAGCTTGGCCGAAGGTGAGCAGTTCTTC
>TRBJ2-7|.|.|TRBV28
CASRTRTVPEQYF
TGTGCCAGCAGGACTAGGACAGTCCCCGAGCAGTACTTC
>TRBJ1-4|.|.|TRBV19
CASRSGLNEKLFF
TGTGCCAGTAGGTCGGGGCTAAATGAAAAACTGTTTTTT
>TRBJ2-1|.|.|TRBV18
CASSPRVGTSSYNEQFF
TGTGCCAGCTCACCACGCGTGGGTACCAGCTCCTACAATGAGCAGTTCTTC
>TRBJ1-2|.|TRBD1|TRBV27
CASSLAPGQGAVYGYTF
TGTGCCAGCAGTTTAGCCCCGGGACAGGGGGCCGTGTATGGCTACACCTTC
>TRBJ1-1|.|.|TRBV29-1
CSVGTEAFF
TGCAGCGTTGGGACTGAAGCTTTCTTT
>TRBJ1-1|.|.|TRBV28
CASSLDFEAFF
TGTGCCAGCAGTTTGGATTTCGAAGCTTTCTTT
>TRBJ2-7|.|TRBD2|TRBV5-6
CASSLAIAGGYEQYF
TGTGCCAGCAGCTTGGCCATAGCGGGGGGCTACGAGCAGTACTTC
>TRBJ2-7|.|TRBD1|TRBV4-1
CASSREGQASSYEQYF
TGCGCCAGCAGCCGAGAGGGACAGGCCAGCTCCTACGAGCAGTACTTC
>TRBJ2-7|.|.|TRBV2
CASGISYEQYF
TGTGCCAGCGGGATATCCTACGAGCAGTACTTC
>TRBJ2-3|.|.|TRBV5-1
CASSSVAPSTDTQYF
TGCGCCAGCAGCTCAGTTGCCCCTAGCACAGATACGCAGTATTTT
>TRBJ2-3|once|.|TRBV7-2
CASSSRGIDTQYF
TGTGCCAGCAGCTCCCGGGGTATAGATACGCAGTATTTT
>TRBJ1-5|once|.|TRBV19
CASNGGGRTMYGQPQHF
TGTGCCAGTAACGGCGGAGGCCGAACGATGTATGGGCAGCCCCAGCATTTT